The 19 T cell receptor beta chains in this list originate from one sample, sequenced in a study of breast tumors, draining lymph nodes, adjacent tissues. Axillary draining lymph nodes of breast cancer patients supplied the node samples. Using its own MiXCR run on the multiplex PCR reads, TCRdb lists one record per CDR3 protein. The repertoire has some 120,000 distinct CDR3 sequences, roughly 21% of them found once; the top ten carry more than 3%. Sequenced: axillary lymph node tissue. These receptor sequences come from a female donor with breast cancer. Some clones in this sample may be carry-over from other donors' samples.

This clonotype was counted many times. The chain links TRBV6-1 to TRBJ2-2; 13 bases agree with TRBD2. CDR3 length equals 15 residues. Germline V gives CDR1 MNHNS, CDR2 SASEGT. The trim removed 7 bases at V and 5 bases at J, leaving 4 bases unmatched. The CDR3 loop reads CASMRTSGSTGELFF. The CDR3 DNA reads as TGTGCCAGCATGAGGACTAGCGGGAGTACCGGGGAGCTGTTTTTT.

This chain links TRBV7-8 with TRBJ2-1; D possibly matches TRBD1 or TRBD2 (7 bases each). Germline-derived CDR1 and CDR2 are SGHVS and FQNEAQ. V gave up 4 bases and J gave up 7 bases, with 20 bases separating them. This CDR3 is 16 amino acids long. The CDR3 sequence is CASSSHSGGQRNEQFF. CDR3 DNA sequence: TGTGCCAGCAGCTCCCATTCGGGGGGACAGAGGAATGAGCAGTTCTTC.

This clonotype was seen at least ten times. The chain carries TRBV6-2 or TRBV6-3 and TRBJ2-1; D is unresolved. Trimming left V 4 bases short and J 3 bases short, with 19 bases between. The CDR3 runs 17 residues. Germline V gene data show CDR1 as MNHEY and CDR2 as SVGEGT. CDR3 DNA sequence: TGTGCCAGCAGTTGGCGTGGCCCAAACGTAAACTACAATGAGCAGTTCTTC. This translates into CASSWRGPNVNYNEQFF.

This clonotype showed up many times. The chain carries TRBV5-6 and TRBJ2-1; TRBD1 might be the D (6 bases). This CDR3 region has 16 residues. Trimming cost V 0 bases and J 3 bases, with 13 bases left between them. The germline V gene encodes CDR1 SGHDT and CDR2 YYEEEE. CDR3 loop: CASSLEGGRLYNEQFF. CDR3 nucleotide sequence: TGTGCCAGCAGCTTGGAAGGGGGACGTCTCTACAATGAGCAGTTCTTC. Filled out from reference TRBV5-6 and TRBJ2-1, the complete variable domain reads DAGVTQSPTHLIKTRGQQVTLRCSPKSGHDTVSWYQQALGQGPQFIFQYYEEEERQRGNFPDRFSGHQFPNYSSELNVNALLLGDSALYLCASSLEGGRLYNEQFFGPGTRLTVL.

This clonotype was detected ten times or more. The V and J genes are TRBV12-3 or TRBV12-4 and TRBJ2-7; possible D gene TRBD2, 5 bases. The CDR3 contains 14 residues. V dropped 1 base and J dropped 0 bases, with 7 bases sitting between them. The CDR3 reads CASSLDGGSYEQYF. Here the CDR3 DNA reads TGTGCCAGCAGTTTAGATGGAGGCTCCTACGAGCAGTACTTC.

V is TRBV6-1 and J is TRBJ1-1; unclear D gene. V was shortened by 5 bases and J by 5 bases, with 12 bases between the two germline ends. This CDR3 spans 13 amino acids. Germline CDR1 and CDR2: MNHNS and SASEGT. This CDR3 reads CASSRRWETEAFF. DNA of the CDR3: TGTGCCAGCAGTCGCCGCTGGGAAACTGAAGCTTTCTTT.

This clonotype was seen just once. Being one base from a much bigger clone, this may be a read error. This chain links TRBV19 with TRBJ2-1; TRBD2 matches at 11 bases. Trimming at V came to 3 bases and at J to 7 bases, leaving 8 bases not matched to a gene. The CDR3 has 16 amino acids. Germline CDR1 reads LNHDA; CDR2 reads SQIVND (reference sequence). The DNA of the CDR3 is TGTGCCAGTAGTATTCCGGGACTAGCGGAAGCTAATGAGCAGTTCTTC. Translating it yields CASSIPGLAEANEQFF. The full variable domain, rest sourced from reference TRBV19 and TRBJ2-1, is DGGITQSPKYLFRKEGQNVTLSCEQNLNHDAMYWYRQDPGQGLRLIYYSQIVNDFQKGDIAEGYSVSREKKESFPLTVTSAQKNPTAFYLCASSIPGLAEANEQFFGPGTRLTVL.

Many counts were recorded for this clonotype. This chain joins TRBV18 and TRBJ1-6; D is perhaps TRBD1 (5 bases). The germline V and J ends were trimmed by 5 bases and 10 bases, with 21 bases remaining between them. The CDR3 totals 16 residues. Germline V gives CDR1 KGHSH, CDR2 LQKENI. DNA of the CDR3: TGTGCCAGCTCAGACGGAGTGGCAGGGTCGGCCTCACCCCTCCACTTT. Its protein is CASSDGVAGSASPLHF.

As concerns this clonotype: With a much larger clone just one base away, this may be a read error. The gene calls are TRBV30 and TRBJ2-6, with a tentative D call TRBD1 (5 bases). The germline V gene has CDR1 GTSNPN and CDR2 SVGIG (reference sequence). The CDR3 extends over 12 amino acids. The DNA for the CDR3 is TGTGCCTGGAGCTCTGGGGCCAGCGTCCTGACTTTC. Translating gives CAWSSGASVLTF.

This clonotype was seen ten or more times. The chain links TRBV4-1 to TRBJ2-3; possibly TRBD2 for D (5 bases). CDR3 length: 14 residues. CDR1 and CDR2 from the germline V gene are MGHRA and YSYEKL. V lost 1 base and J 0 bases, leaving 5 bases between the germline ends. In DNA, the CDR3 is TGCGCCAGCAGCCAAGGGACTAGCACAGATACGCAGTATTTT. Translation: CASSQGTSTDTQYF.

At least ten counts were recorded for this clonotype. V usage is TRBV6-6 and J usage is TRBJ2-5, with D unclear. In germline, CDR1 is MNHNY, CDR2 SVGAGI (reference sequence). V shed 0 bases and J shed 2 bases, with 7 bases lying between them. This CDR3 is built from 14 residues. CDR3 loop: CASSYSWGQETQYF. As DNA, the CDR3 is TGTGCCAGCAGTTACTCGTGGGGACAAGAGACCCAGTACTTC.

In its sample, this clonotype was seen many times. J is TRBJ2-7 and V is TRBV3-1, with no clear D. V lost 3 bases to trimming and J lost 6 bases, with 18 bases between them. Germline CDR1 is LGHDT and CDR2 is YNNKEL (reference sequence). The CDR3 extends over 15 amino acids. The CDR3 DNA is TGTGCCAGCAGCCACTGGGCCGGCACGACGGGCGAGCAGTACTTC. Translating gives CASSHWAGTTGEQYF.

V usage is TRBV6-5 and J usage is TRBJ1-1; unclear D gene. The CDR3 runs 15 residues. The V gene lost 2 bases and the J gene lost 4 bases, with 14 bases spanning the gap. The germline V gene encodes CDR1 MNHEY and CDR2 SVGAGI. The CDR3 spells CASSYGKGWATEAFF. CDR3 sequence (DNA): TGTGCCAGCAGTTACGGCAAGGGATGGGCCACTGAAGCTTTCTTT.

This clonotype was detected many times. V is TRBV6-8 and J is TRBJ2-5; D not certain. Trimming removed 6 bases from V and 4 bases from J, with 12 bases in between. CDR3 size: 13 residues. CDR1 MNHGY and CDR2 SAAAGT come from the germline V gene. CDR3 DNA: TGTGCCAGCAGCGACACATGGGCAGAGACCCAGTACTTC. It specifies CASSDTWAETQYF.

This clonotype was seen many times. V gene TRBV20-1 combines with J gene TRBJ2-7; 10 nucleotides line up with TRBD1. CDR3 size: 16 residues. CDR1 and CDR2 from the germline V gene are DFQATT and SNEGSKA (reference sequence). With 3 bases clipped from V and 3 bases from J, the junction kept 11 bases outside the gene matches. CDR3 protein: CSASRPGQGNYYEQYF. In DNA, the CDR3 is TGCAGTGCTAGCCGACCGGGACAGGGGAACTACTACGAGCAGTACTTC.

On this clonotype: A much larger clone differs by one base, so this may be a read error. V gene TRBV7-2 combines with J gene TRBJ2-3; no firm D call. V lost 2 bases and J lost 0, with 9 bases in between. The CDR3 is 15 residues long. The germline gives CDR1 SGHTA, CDR2 FQGNSA. The CDR3 is CASSLLPTSTDTQYF. CDR3 bases: TGTGCCAGCAGCTTACTGCCAACCAGCACAGATACGCAGTATTTT.

This clonotype was detected ten times or more. The chain uses TRBV11-2 and TRBJ2-7; D is perhaps TRBD1 (5 bases). The CDR3 consists of 14 residues. Germline CDR1 SGHAT, CDR2 FQNNGV. The ends were cut back, 0 bases at V and 0 bases at J, with 6 bases in the middle. The CDR3 is CASSLETGSYEQYF. For the CDR3, the DNA is TGTGCCAGCAGCTTAGAAACAGGCTCCTACGAGCAGTACTTC.

This clonotype was found a few times. This could be a read error, since a much larger clone is one nucleotide away. The chain couples TRBV5-1 to TRBJ2-7; 10 positions agree with TRBD1. The CDR3 runs to 13 residues. CDR1 and CDR2 (germline): SGHRS, YFSETQ. This CDR3 reads CASIKGQGYEQYF. The CDR3 nucleotides are TGCGCCAGCATCAAGGGACAGGGGTACGAGCAGTACTTT.

About this clonotype itself: With a much larger clone just one base away, this may be a read error. The CDR3 ends on some other residue instead of the conserved phenylalanine or tryptophan, so this is likely a read error. The V call is TRBV7-4, the J call TRBJ2-5; no firm D call. V lost 4 bases and J 3 bases, leaving 9 bases between the germline ends. Germline values: CDR1 SGHVT, CDR2 SQSDAQ. The CDR3 length is 13 residues. CDR3 sequence reads: CASSSPSEETQYL. CDR3 coding DNA: TGTGCCAGCAGCTCACCGAGCGAAGAGACCCAGTACCTC.